This T cell receptor (beta chain) is from a study of CD8 T cells in Susac syndrome. Random hexamers were used to reverse transcribe an amount of about 0.45 to 1 ug RNA. immunoSEQ multiplex PCR amplified TCR beta CDR3 across 54 Vbeta, 13 Jbeta. TCRdb re-analysed the immunoSEQ multiplex PCR reads in MiXCR, keeping a single row per CDR3 protein. Among under 150,000 distinct CDR3 sequences listed, 94% were seen once. The CDR3 is 14 residues long. Germline assignment: CDR1 SGHTA and CDR2 FQGNSA. The germline V and J ends were trimmed by 4 bases and 0 bases, with 8 bases remaining between them. Peripheral blood CD8+ and CD4+ T cells were profiled by TCR beta sequencing.

The origin of this receptor is a human donor in good health. This chain connects TRBV7-2 to TRBJ2-3; unclear D gene. Specimen: CD8+ T cells from PBMCs. The chain's CDR3 is CASSSTRSTDTQYF. The CDR3 DNA reads as TGTGCCAGCAGCTCGACACGTAGCACAGATACGCAGTATTTT.